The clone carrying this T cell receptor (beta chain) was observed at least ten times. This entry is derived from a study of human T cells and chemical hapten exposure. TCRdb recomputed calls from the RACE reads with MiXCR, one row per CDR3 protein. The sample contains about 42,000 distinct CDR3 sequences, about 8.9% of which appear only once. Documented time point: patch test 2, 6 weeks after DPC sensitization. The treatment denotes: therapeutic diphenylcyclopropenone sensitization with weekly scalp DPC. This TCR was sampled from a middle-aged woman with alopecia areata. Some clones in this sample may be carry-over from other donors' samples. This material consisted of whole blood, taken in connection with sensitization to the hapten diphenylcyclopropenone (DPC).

CDR3 region: CASSLRASGVQETQYF. As DNA, the CDR3 is TGCGCCAGCAGCTTGCGGGCTAGCGGGGTACAAGAGACCCAGTACTTC. The chain uses TRBV5-1 and TRBJ2-5; 9 nucleotides line up with TRBD2. The germline V gene encodes CDR1 SGHRS and CDR2 YFSETQ. Trimming took 1 base from V and 2 from J; bases not matched to a gene: 6. The CDR3 extends over 16 amino acids.